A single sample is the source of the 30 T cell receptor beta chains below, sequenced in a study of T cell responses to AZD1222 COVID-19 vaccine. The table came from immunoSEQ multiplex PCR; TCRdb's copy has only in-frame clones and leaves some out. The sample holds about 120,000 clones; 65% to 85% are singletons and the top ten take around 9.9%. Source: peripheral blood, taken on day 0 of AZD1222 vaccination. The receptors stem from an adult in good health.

CDR3 sequence: CASSQKPGQGRGETQYF. The CDR3 bases are TGTGCCAGCAGCCAGAAACCGGGACAGGGTCGTGGAGAGACCCAGTACTTC. The chain is built from TRBV7-9 and TRBJ2-5; TRBD1 agrees at 9 bases. V shed 5 bases and J 4 bases; nucleotides not matched to a gene: 14. This CDR3 contains 17 residues. Germline CDR1 reads SEHNR; CDR2 reads FQNEAQ (reference sequence).

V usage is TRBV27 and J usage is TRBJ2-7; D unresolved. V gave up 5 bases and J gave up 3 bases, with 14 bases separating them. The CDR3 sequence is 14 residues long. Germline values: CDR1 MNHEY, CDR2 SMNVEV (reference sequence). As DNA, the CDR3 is TGTGCCAGCAGTCCCAAGGCCGGAATCTACGAGCAGTACTTC. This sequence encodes CASSPKAGIYEQYF.

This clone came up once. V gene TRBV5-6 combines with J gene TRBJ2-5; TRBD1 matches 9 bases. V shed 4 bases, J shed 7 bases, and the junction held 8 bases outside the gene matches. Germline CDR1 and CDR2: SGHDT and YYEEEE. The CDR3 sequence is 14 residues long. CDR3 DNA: TGTGCCAGCAGCGCGGGACAGGGATACGGGACCCAGTACTTC. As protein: CASSAGQGYGTQYF. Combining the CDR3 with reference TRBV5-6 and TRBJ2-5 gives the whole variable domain DAGVTQSPTHLIKTRGQQVTLRCSPKSGHDTVSWYQQALGQGPQFIFQYYEEEERQRGNFPDRFSGHQFPNYSSELNVNALLLGDSALYLCASSAGQGYGTQYFGPGTRLLVL.

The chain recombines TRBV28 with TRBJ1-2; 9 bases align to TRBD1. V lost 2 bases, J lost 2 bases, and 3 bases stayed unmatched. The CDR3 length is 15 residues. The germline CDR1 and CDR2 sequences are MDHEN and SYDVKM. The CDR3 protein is CASSLTGGPNYGYTF. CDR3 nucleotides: TGTGCCAGCAGTTTAACAGGGGGCCCGAACTATGGCTACACCTTC.

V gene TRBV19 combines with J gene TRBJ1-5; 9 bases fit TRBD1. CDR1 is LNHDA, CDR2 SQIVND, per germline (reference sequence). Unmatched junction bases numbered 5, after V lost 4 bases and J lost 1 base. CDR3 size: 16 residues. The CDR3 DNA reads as TGTGCCAGTAGTACACACAGGGGGCCGAGCAATCAGCCCCAGCATTTT. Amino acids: CASSTHRGPSNQPQHF.

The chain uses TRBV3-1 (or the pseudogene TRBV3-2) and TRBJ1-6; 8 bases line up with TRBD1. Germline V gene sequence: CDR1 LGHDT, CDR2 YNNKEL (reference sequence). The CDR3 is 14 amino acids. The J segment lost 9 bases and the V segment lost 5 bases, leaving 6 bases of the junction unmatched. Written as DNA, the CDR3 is TGTGCCAGCAGCGACACAGGGGGAGGTTCACCCCTCCACTTT. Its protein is CASSDTGGGSPLHF.

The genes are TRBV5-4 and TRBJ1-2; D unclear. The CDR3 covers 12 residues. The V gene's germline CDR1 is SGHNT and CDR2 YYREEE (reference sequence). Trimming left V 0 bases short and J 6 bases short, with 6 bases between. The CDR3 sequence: CASSLGRNGYTF. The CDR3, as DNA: TGTGCCAGCAGCTTGGGAAGAAATGGCTACACCTTC.

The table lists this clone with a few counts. The CDR3 bases are TGTGCCAGCAGTTTTTGGGACAGGGAAGGCGAGCAGTACTTC. This gives the protein CASSFWDREGEQYF. V usage is TRBV28 and J usage is TRBJ2-7; TRBD1 matches 9 bases. Germline V CDR1 and CDR2: MDHEN, SYDVKM. This CDR3 comprises 14 residues. Trimming took 3 bases from V and 6 from J; bases not matched to a gene: 6.

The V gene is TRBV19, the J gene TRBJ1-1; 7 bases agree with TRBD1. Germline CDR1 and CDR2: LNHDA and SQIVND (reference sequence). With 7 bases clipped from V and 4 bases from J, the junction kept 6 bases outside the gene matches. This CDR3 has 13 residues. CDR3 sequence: CASTGPGGTEAFF. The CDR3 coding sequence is TGTGCCAGTACCGGTCCAGGGGGCACTGAAGCTTTCTTT.

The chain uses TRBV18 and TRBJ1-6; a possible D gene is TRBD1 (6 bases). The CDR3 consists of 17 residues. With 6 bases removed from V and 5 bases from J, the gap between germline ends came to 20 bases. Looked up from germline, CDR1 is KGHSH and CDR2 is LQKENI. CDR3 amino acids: CASSPGAGAGDNSPLHF. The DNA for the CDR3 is TGTGCCAGCTCCCCCGGAGCGGGGGCTGGGGATAATTCACCCCTCCACTTT.

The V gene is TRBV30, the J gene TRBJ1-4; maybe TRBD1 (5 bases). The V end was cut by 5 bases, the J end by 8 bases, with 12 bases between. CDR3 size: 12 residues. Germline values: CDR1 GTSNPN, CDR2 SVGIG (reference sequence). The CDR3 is CAWGPRGEKLFF. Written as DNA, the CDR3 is TGTGCCTGGGGCCCCCGGGGGGAAAAACTGTTTTTT.

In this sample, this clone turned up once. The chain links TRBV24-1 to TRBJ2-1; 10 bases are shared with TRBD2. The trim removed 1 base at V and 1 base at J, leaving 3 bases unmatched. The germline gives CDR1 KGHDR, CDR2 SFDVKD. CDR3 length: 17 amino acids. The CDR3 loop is CATSDFPAGGSYNEQFF. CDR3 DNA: TGTGCCACCAGTGATTTCCCAGCGGGAGGGTCCTACAATGAGCAGTTCTTC.

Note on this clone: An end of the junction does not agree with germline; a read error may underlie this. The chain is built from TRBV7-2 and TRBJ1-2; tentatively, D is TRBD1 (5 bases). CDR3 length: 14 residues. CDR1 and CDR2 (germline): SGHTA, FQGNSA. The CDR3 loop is CASSLAGQGYGYTF. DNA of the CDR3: TGTGCCAGCAGCCTAGCGGGGCAGGGCTATGGCTACACCTTC.

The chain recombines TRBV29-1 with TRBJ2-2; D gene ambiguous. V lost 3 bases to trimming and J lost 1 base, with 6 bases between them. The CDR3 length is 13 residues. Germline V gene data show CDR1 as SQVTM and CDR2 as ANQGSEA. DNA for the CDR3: TGCAGCGTTGAGATCGGGAACACCGGGGAGCTGTTTTTT. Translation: CSVEIGNTGELFF.

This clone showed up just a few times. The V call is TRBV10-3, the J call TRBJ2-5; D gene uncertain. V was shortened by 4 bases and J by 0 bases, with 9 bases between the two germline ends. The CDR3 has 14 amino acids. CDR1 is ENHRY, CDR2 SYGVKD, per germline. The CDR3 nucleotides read TGTGCCATCAGTGTAGACCAATACCAAGAGACCCAGTACTTC. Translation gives CAISVDQYQETQYF.

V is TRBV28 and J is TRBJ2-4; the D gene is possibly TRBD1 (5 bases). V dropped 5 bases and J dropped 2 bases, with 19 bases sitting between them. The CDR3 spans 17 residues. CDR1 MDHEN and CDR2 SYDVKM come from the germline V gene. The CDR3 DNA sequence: TGTGCCAGCAGTCCTCTCTTGGCAGGGCGGTCCAAAAACATTCAGTACTTC. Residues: CASSPLLAGRSKNIQYF.

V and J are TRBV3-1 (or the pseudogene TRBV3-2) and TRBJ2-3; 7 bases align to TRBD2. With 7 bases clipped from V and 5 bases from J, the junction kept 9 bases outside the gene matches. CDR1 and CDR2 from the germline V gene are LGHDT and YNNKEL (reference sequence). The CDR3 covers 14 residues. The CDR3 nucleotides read TGTGCCAGCACCTCCTGGATAGCGGGAGATACGCAGTATTTT. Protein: CASTSWIAGDTQYF.

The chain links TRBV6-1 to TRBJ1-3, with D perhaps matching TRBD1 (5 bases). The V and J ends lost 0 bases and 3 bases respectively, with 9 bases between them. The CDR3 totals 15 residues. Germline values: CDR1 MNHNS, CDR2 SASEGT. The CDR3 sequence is CASSEAKGRGNTIYF. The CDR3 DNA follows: TGTGCCAGCAGTGAAGCAAAGGGACGTGGAAACACCATATATTTT.

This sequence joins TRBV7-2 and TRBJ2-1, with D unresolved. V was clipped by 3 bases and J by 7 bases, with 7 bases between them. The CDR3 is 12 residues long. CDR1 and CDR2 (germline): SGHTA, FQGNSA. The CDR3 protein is CASSFPWNEQFF. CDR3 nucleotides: TGTGCCAGCAGCTTTCCCTGGAATGAGCAGTTCTTC.

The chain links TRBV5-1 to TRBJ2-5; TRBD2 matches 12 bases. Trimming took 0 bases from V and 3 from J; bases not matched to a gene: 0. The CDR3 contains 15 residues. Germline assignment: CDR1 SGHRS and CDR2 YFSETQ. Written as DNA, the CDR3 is TGCGCCAGCAGCTTGGGACTAGCGGGGGAAGAGACCCAGTACTTC. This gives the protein CASSLGLAGEETQYF. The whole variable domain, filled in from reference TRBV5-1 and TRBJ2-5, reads KAGVTQTPRYLIKTRGQQVTLSCSPISGHRSVSWYQQTPGQGLQFLFEYFSETQRNKGNFPGRFSGRQFSNSRSEMNVSTLELGDSALYLCASSLGLAGEETQYFGPGTRLLVL.

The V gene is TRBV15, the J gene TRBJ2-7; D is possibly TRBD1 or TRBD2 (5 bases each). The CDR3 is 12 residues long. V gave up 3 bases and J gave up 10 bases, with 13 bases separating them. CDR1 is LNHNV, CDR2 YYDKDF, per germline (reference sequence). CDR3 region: CATSSPRDLQYF. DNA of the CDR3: TGTGCCACCAGCAGTCCCCGGGACCTCCAGTACTTC. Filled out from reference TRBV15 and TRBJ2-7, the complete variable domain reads DAMVIQNPRYQVTQFGKPVTLSCSQTLNHNVMYWYQQKSSQAPKLLFHYYDKDFNNEADTPDNFQSRRPNTSFCFLDIRSPGLGDTAMYLCATSSPRDLQYFGPGTRLTVT.

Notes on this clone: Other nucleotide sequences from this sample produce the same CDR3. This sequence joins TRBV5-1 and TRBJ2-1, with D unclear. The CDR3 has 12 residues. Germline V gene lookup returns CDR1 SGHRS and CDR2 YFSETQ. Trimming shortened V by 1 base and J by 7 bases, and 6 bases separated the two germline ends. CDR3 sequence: CASSLTLNEQFF. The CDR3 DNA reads TGCGCCAGCAGCTTGACTCTAAATGAGCAGTTCTTC.

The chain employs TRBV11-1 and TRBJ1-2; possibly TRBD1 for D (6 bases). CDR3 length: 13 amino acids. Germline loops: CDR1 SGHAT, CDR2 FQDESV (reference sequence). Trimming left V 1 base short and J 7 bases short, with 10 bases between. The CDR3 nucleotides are TGTGCCAGCAGCTTAGGTCAGGGGTCTGGCTACACCTTC. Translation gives CASSLGQGSGYTF.

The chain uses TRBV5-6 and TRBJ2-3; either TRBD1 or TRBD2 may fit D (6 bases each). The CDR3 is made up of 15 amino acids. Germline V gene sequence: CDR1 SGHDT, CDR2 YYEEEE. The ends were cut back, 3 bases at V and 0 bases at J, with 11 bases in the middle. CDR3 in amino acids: CASSWGAGSTDTQYF. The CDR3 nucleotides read TGTGCCAGCAGCTGGGGGGCGGGAAGCACAGATACGCAGTATTTT.

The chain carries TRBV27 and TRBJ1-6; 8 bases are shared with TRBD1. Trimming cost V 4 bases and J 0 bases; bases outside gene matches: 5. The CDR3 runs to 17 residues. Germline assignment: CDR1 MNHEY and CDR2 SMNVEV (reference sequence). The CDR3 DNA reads TGTGCCAGCAGTTGGACAGGGTCGAGCTCCTATAATTCACCCCTCCACTTT. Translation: CASSWTGSSSYNSPLHF.

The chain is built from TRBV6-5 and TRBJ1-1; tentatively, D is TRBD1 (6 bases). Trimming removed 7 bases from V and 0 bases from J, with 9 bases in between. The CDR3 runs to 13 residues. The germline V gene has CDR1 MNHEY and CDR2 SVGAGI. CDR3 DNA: TGTGCCAGCACGAGGGGGATGAACACTGAAGCTTTCTTT. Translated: CASTRGMNTEAFF.

CDR3 amino acids: CASTLGGSYQPQHF. The CDR3 DNA follows: TGTGCCAGCACCCTCGGGGGGTCGTATCAGCCCCAGCATTTT. The chain combines TRBV28 with TRBJ1-5, with D maybe TRBD1 (5 bases). CDR1 is MDHEN, CDR2 SYDVKM, per germline. CDR3 length: 14 residues. V lost 7 bases and J lost 5, with 15 bases in between.

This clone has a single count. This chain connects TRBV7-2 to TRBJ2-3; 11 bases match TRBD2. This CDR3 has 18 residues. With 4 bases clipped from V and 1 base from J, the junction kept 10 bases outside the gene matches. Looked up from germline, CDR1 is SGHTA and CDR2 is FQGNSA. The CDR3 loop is CASSSFKKGLAGTDTQYF. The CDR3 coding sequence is TGTGCCAGCAGCTCGTTCAAAAAGGGACTAGCGGGCACAGATACGCAGTATTTT.

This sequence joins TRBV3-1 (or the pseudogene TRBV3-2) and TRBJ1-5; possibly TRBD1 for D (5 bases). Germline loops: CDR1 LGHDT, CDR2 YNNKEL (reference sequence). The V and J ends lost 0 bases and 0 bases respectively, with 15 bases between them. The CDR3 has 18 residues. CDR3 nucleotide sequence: TGTGCCAGCAGCCAAGATTCTGGCGCAGGGTTTAGCAATCAGCCCCAGCATTTT. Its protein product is CASSQDSGAGFSNQPQHF.

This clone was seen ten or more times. The CDR3 loop reads CTSSPASGRGETQYF. CDR3 nucleotide sequence: TGCACCAGCAGCCCAGCCAGCGGGAGGGGTGAGACCCAGTACTTC. This chain joins TRBV1 and TRBJ2-5; the D call of TRBD2 is as the table states it, not checked on the DNA. TRBV1 is noted as a pseudogene. The CDR3 covers 15 residues.